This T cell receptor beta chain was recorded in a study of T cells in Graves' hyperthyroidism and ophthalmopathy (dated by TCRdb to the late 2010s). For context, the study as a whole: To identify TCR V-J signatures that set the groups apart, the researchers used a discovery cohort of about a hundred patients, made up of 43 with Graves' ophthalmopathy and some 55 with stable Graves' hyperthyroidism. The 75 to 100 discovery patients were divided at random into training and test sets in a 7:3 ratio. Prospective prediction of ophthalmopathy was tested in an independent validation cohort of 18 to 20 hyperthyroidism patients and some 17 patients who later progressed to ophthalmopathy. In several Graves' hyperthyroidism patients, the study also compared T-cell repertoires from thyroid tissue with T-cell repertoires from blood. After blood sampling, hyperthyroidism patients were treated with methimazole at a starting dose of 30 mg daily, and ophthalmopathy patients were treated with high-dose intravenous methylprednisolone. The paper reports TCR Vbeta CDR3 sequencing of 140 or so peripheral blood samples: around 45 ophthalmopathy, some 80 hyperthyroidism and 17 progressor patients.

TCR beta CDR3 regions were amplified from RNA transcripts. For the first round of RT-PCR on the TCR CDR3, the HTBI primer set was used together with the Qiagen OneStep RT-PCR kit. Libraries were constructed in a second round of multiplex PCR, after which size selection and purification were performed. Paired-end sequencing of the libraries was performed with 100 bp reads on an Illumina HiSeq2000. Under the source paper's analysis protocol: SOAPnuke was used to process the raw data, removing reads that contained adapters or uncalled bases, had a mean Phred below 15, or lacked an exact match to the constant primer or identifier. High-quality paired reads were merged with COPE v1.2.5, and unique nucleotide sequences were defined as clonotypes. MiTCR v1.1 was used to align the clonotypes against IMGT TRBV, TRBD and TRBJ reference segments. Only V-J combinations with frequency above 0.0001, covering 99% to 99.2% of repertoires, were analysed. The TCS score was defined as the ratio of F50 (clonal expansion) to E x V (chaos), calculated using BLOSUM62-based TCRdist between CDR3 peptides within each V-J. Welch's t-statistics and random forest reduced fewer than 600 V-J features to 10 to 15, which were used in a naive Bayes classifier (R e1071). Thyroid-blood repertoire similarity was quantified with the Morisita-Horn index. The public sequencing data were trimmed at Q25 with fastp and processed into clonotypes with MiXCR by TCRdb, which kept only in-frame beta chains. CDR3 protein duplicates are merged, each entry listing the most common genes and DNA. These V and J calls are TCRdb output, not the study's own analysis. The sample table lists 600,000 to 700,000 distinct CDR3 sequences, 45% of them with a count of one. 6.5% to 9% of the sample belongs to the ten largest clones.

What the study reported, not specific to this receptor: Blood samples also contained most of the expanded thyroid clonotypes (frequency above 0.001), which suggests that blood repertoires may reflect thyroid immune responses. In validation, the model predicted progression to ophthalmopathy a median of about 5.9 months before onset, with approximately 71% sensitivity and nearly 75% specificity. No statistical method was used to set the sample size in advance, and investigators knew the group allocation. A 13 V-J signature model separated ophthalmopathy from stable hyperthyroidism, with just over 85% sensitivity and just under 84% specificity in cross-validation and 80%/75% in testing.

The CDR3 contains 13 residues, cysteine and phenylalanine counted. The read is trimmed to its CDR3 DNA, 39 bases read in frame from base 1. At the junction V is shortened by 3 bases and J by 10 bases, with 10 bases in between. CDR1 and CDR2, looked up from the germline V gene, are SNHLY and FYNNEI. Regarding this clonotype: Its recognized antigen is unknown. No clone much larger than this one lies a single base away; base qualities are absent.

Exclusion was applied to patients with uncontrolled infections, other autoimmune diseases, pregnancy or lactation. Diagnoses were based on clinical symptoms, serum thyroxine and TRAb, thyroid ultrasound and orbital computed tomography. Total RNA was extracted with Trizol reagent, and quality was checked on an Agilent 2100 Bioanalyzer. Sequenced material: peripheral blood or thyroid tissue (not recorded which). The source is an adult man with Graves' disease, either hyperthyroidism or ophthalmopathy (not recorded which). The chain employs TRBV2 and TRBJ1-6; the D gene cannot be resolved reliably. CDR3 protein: CASSDKGRSPLHF. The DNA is TGTGCCAGCAGTGACAAGGGAAGGTCACCCCTCCACTTT. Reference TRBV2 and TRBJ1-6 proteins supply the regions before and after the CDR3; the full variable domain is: EPEVTQTPSHQVTQMGQEVILRCVPISNHLYFYWYRQILGQKVEFLVSFYNNEISEKSEIFDDQFSVERPDGSNFTLKIRSTKLEDSAMYFCASSDKGRSPLHFGNGTRLTVT.